The source of this T cell receptor beta chain is a study of blood T cell repertoires in COVID-19 (dated by TCRdb to about 2020). Study-level background: Samples from collaborators originated in the United States, Italy and Spain and spanned both the acute and convalescent phases of COVID-19. The samples were drawn from two sources: the first 160 participants of the ongoing ImmuneRACE study, and some 1,300 subjects contributed by 6 global collaborators. The prospective study material was composed of cDNA or gDNA derived from T cells, B-cell-depleted T cells, or PBMCs. The dataset comprised deeply sampled blood TCRbeta repertoires from subjects exposed to, actively infected with, or recovered from COVID-19. Where HLA class I and class II types were available, the types were taken from metadata supplied by the sample provider, not from assay-based typing. The repertoires were released in a freely available public database intended as a resource for research on the immune response to SARS-CoV-2. A de-identified subject ID, COVID-19 status, age in years and sex were almost always included in the sample metadata.

Collaborating institutions collected whole blood in K2EDTA tubes following their own protocols. For TCRbeta analysis, collaborators shipped samples in one of three forms: frozen whole blood, isolated PBMCs, or DNA extracted from either of those sample types. TCRbeta CDR3 regions were amplified from genomic DNA by means of the immunoSEQ Assay, a bias-controlled multiplex PCR. As for the original processing: Within the assay, amplification of reference gene primers was used to estimate how many nucleated cells each sample contained. Sequence reads were collapsed and filtered to measure the absolute abundance of every unique TCRbeta CDR3 rearrangement. For each sample, productive Simpson clonality was calculated by taking the square root of Simpson's diversity index across productive rearrangements. Not all clones reach the TCRdb copy of this immuneACCESS table, which keeps in-frame sequences only. Checked studies attribute under half of the gap to unresolved V genes and leave the rest unexplained. D and trimming were read from the DNA, whereas the V and J calls and clone size are those reported in that table. The sample data list about 97,000 clones, and 87% of these were observed just once. Around 20% of the sample belongs to the ten largest clones.

Summary of the overall study and its limitations: Clinical and demographic metadata were provided uncurated, with the amount varying by source and participant.

As regards this clone: Its antigen target is currently unknown. The sample holds no much larger clone one base away, and base qualities are not on file.

This TCR was sampled from a human donor in a cohort sampled during active COVID-19. Sequencing input: peripheral blood.

The CDR3 region has the sequence CASSPTQNTGELFF. The DNA sequence is TGTGCCAGTAGCCCGACTCAAAACACCGGGGAGCTGTTTTTT. Recombination connected TRBV19 to TRBJ2-2, with no confident D gene call. V loses 6 bases of germline sequence and J loses 2 bases, and the interval between the two ends is 10 bases. According to the germline V gene (reference sequence), CDR1 reads LNHDA and CDR2 reads SQIVND. Including the terminal cysteine and phenylalanine, the CDR3 comprises 14 residues. Only the CDR3 part of the read is kept: 42 bases, read in frame from the first base.